This T cell receptor (beta chain) was obtained from a study of T cell responses to AZD1222 COVID-19 vaccine (dated by TCRdb to about 2021). As for the study more broadly: AZD1222 recipients with second doses at about 4 weeks or about 12 weeks were pooled, because spike-specific TCR depth and breadth did not differ between schedules. TCR sequencing was performed for 230 to 250 trial participants, of whom roughly 200 were given two doses of AZD1222 and around 25 were given two doses of MenACWY control vaccine. Enrollment into the trials was organized by age into subgroups of 18-55, 56-69 and 70-plus years, and those subgroups contained about 160, 30 and 59 TCR-sequenced participants, respectively. Study-wide findings and limitations: In the small 56-69-year group, the increase in depth fell short of significance, most likely because of low power. Because no samples from the day 14 peak response were available, repertoires could be characterized only after the peak T cell response. The whole spike protein was spanned by vaccine-associated CD4 TCRs, and dominant responses were seen in regions 160-218 and 743-854. Most participants were white British and females outnumbered males, and the authors suggested that clonal diversity may have been underestimated. Spike-specific TCR breadth and depth rose significantly after two AZD1222 doses compared with day 0 and with MenACWY recipients. Only five or six AZD1222 recipients were SARS-CoV-2 seropositive at baseline, limiting conclusions about previously exposed vaccinees. Reportedly, almost half of the unique spike-specific TCRs recognized epitopes lying outside the regions that are mutated in the B.1.351 and B.1.1.7 variants.

The time point label, read with the paper, signifies: baseline before first vaccination. Samples from vaccinated people were obtained from the UK trials COV001 and COV002, which included a single-blind randomized controlled phase 2/3 trial of AZD1222 (ChAdOx1 nCoV-19) in healthy adults. For TCRbeta chain sequencing, PBMC samples were collected from trial participants at day 0 and at day 28 after the second dose. The CDR3 regions of human TCRbeta chains were analyzed by immunosequencing. The source study handled its data this way. Repertoire TCRs were matched against a reference library of SARS-CoV-2-specific TCRs generated with the MIRA antigen-specificity platform. Breadth was defined as the fraction of unique TCRs that were SARS-CoV-2-associated, and depth was defined as the fraction of total T cells that were SARS-CoV-2-associated. Using the MIRA data, every spike-specific TCR was mapped to the spike region that the TCR reacted to and assigned to either a CD4 or a CD8 class. Log10-transformed breadth and depth values were compared by one-way ANOVA with Sidak's multiple comparisons tests. TCRdb mirrors the immuneACCESS table, restricted to in-frame sequences. Some clones are absent from its copies; in checked studies, under half trace to an unresolved V gene, and the reason for the others is unknown. The DNA was the basis for D and trimming; V, J and clone size are from that table. Here the sample has more than 90,000 clones; roughly four fifths occur a single time. Of the sample, about 9.5% is held by the ten largest clones.

Worth noting for this clone: Which antigen it targets is not known. No qualities accompany the bases; no much larger clone lies one base away.

Via the germline V gene, CDR1 is SGHVS and CDR2 FQNEAQ. The CDR3 contains 15 residues, cysteine and phenylalanine counted. CDR3 DNA is the only sequence kept; it has 45 bases, read in frame from the first base. The trim is 4 bases for V and 2 bases for J, with a gap of 9 bases between the germline ends. This TCR derives from an adult in good health. This sequence uses TRBV7-8 and TRBJ2-6, and TRBD1 may be the D gene, going by 6 matching bases. The sequences come from peripheral blood, collected on day 0 of AZD1222 vaccination. The encoded CDR3 is CASSYRVAGANVLTF. The base sequence is TGTGCCAGCAGCTACAGGGTGGCTGGGGCCAACGTCCTGACTTTC.